Listed here are 26 T cell receptor beta chains from one sample, sequenced in a study of graft-versus-host responses after intestinal transplantation. What these receptors recognize is not known. This table comes from immunoSEQ multiplex PCR, and its TCRdb copy is limited to in-frame clones, with some not included. In the table there are tens of thousands of clones, about 94% of which are singletons. The source was unstimulated CD4+ T cells sorted from spleen or lymph node cells, collected before transplant. The receptors originated from a human donor who was the organ donor for an intestinal transplant.

This clone was observed a single time. The rearrangement links TRBV5-1 to TRBJ2-5; 10 bases are a match to TRBD1. Germline V lookup: CDR1 SGHRS, CDR2 YFSETQ. This CDR3 has 14 residues. V shed 4 bases and J 3 bases; nucleotides not matched to a gene: 3. The CDR3 reads CASSMTGGEETQYF. For the CDR3, the DNA is TGCGCCAGCAGCATGACAGGGGGCGAAGAGACCCAGTACTTC. The full variable domain, rest sourced from reference TRBV5-1 and TRBJ2-5, is KAGVTQTPRYLIKTRGQQVTLSCSPISGHRSVSWYQQTPGQGLQFLFEYFSETQRNKGNFPGRFSGRQFSNSRSEMNVSTLELGDSALYLCASSMTGGEETQYFGPGTRLLVL.

This rearrangement joins TRBV28 to TRBJ1-4; 8 bases are a match to TRBD1. Per germline, CDR1 MDHEN and CDR2 SYDVKM. J was trimmed by 4 bases and V by 6 bases; bases with no gene match: 4. The CDR3 covers 14 residues. The CDR3 sequence: CASRKQGDNEKLFF. CDR3 in DNA: TGTGCCAGCAGGAAACAGGGGGATAATGAAAAACTGTTTTTT.

The J gene is TRBJ1-1, the V gene TRBV19; no clear D gene. The V and J ends lost 5 bases and 5 bases respectively, with 12 bases between them. The germline CDR1 and CDR2 sequences are LNHDA and SQIVND (reference sequence). This CDR3 is 13 amino acids long. The CDR3 nucleotides are TGTGCCAGTAGTTCCTCCCTGGGGACTGAAGCTTTCTTT. Protein product: CASSSSLGTEAFF.

The CDR3 DNA reads as TGTGCCAGCAGTTACTCTCGGGGGGGACACAATGAGCAGTTCTTC. Protein: CASSYSRGGHNEQFF. This rearrangement joins TRBV6-6 to TRBJ2-1; 8 nucleotides align to TRBD2. This CDR3 spans 15 amino acids. Per the germline V gene, CDR1 is MNHNY and CDR2 is SVGAGI (reference sequence). Trimming cost V 0 bases and J 5 bases; bases outside gene matches: 3.

The genes are TRBV28 and TRBJ2-7; TRBD1 agrees at 10 bases. CDR3 length: 14 amino acids. J was trimmed by 5 bases and V by 2 bases; bases with no gene match: 3. Germline CDR1 is MDHEN and CDR2 is SYDVKM. DNA for the CDR3: TGTGCCAGCAGTTTAAGGACAGGGGGAAACGAGCAGTACTTC. This encodes CASSLRTGGNEQYF.

This clone was observed once. The chain employs TRBV5-4 and TRBJ1-6; TRBD1 aligns across 12 bases. In germline, CDR1 is SGHNT, CDR2 YYREEE (reference sequence). This CDR3 spans 16 amino acids. V lost 4 bases and J lost 10; bases outside the gene matches: 9. This CDR3 reads CASSQDWDRGPSPLHF. The CDR3 DNA reads as TGTGCCAGCAGCCAAGATTGGGACAGGGGGCCCTCACCCCTCCACTTT.

The chain uses TRBV7-8 and TRBJ2-5; 9 nucleotides line up with TRBD1. The CDR3 spans 16 residues. J gave up 5 bases and V 5 bases, and 12 bases lay outside the gene matches. CDR1 and CDR2 (germline): SGHVS, FQNEAQ. The CDR3 nucleotides read TGTGCCAGCAGCCACAACCGGGACAGGGCAATGGAGACCCAGTACTTC. Amino acids: CASSHNRDRAMETQYF.

This clone showed up just once. V usage is TRBV19 and J usage is TRBJ1-2, with D perhaps TRBD1 (5 bases). V was cut by 6 bases and J by 6 bases, with 8 bases left in between. This CDR3 contains 11 residues. The germline V gene has CDR1 LNHDA and CDR2 SQIVND (reference sequence). The CDR3 spells CASRTGDGYTF. The CDR3 nucleotides are TGTGCCAGTAGAACAGGAGATGGCTACACCTTC.

The sample holds one count of this clone. The genes are TRBV6-1 and TRBJ1-2, with 7 bases lining up with TRBD1. CDR1 and CDR2 (germline): MNHNS, SASEGT. After removal of 6 bases from V and 0 bases from J, the junction contained 7 bases not matched to a gene. The CDR3 sequence is 15 residues long. As DNA, the CDR3 is TGTGCCAGCAGGGCAGGGGGGATTACTAACTATGGCTACACCTTC. This codes for CASRAGGITNYGYTF.

The V gene is TRBV7-3, the J gene TRBJ2-2; no definite D call. Trimming left V 3 bases short and J 1 base short, with 6 bases between. Germline CDR1 and CDR2: SGHTA and FQGTGA. The CDR3 totals 14 residues. CDR3 protein: CASSFAENTGELFF. The CDR3 DNA reads as TGTGCCAGCAGCTTCGCGGAGAACACCGGGGAGCTGTTTTTT.

This chain links TRBV7-3 with TRBJ2-5; 9 bases align to TRBD2. V lost 5 bases to trimming and J lost 4 bases; unmatched junction nucleotides: 8. CDR3 length equals 15 residues. In germline, CDR1 is SGHTA, CDR2 FQGTGA. CDR3 in amino acids: CASSQGSGGPETQYF. The CDR3 DNA follows: TGTGCCAGCAGCCAGGGGAGCGGGGGGCCAGAGACCCAGTACTTC.

The chain uses TRBV7-2 and TRBJ2-5; 10 bases are a match to TRBD2. Germline trimming cut 7 bases from V and 4 bases from J; bases unmatched to any gene: 6. From germline, CDR1 is SGHTA and CDR2 FQGNSA. This CDR3 region has 14 residues. The CDR3 coding sequence is TGTGCCAGCAAGGACAGCGGGGGGGCAGAGACCCAGTACTTC. Its translation: CASKDSGGAETQYF. Variable domain in full (rest from reference TRBV7-2 and TRBJ2-5): GAGVSQSPSNKVTEKGKDVELRCDPISGHTALYWYRQSLGQGLEFLIYFQGNSAPDKSGLPSDRFSAERTGGSVSTLTIQRTQQEDSAVYLCASKDSGGAETQYFGPGTRLLVL.

The chain uses TRBV19 and TRBJ2-7; weak D call: TRBD1 (6 bases). Germline CDR1 is LNHDA and CDR2 is SQIVND (reference sequence). The length of the CDR3 is 16 residues. V lost 6 bases, J lost 0 bases, and 18 bases lay in between. The CDR3 region is CASSPGHQSSSYEQYF. CDR3 nucleotide sequence: TGTGCCAGTAGCCCGGGACATCAATCCAGCTCCTACGAGCAGTACTTC. Drawing the rest from reference TRBV19 and TRBJ2-7, the complete variable domain is DGGITQSPKYLFRKEGQNVTLSCEQNLNHDAMYWYRQDPGQGLRLIYYSQIVNDFQKGDIAEGYSVSREKKESFPLTVTSAQKNPTAFYLCASSPGHQSSSYEQYFGPGTRLTVT.

The V and J genes are TRBV5-1 and TRBJ2-2; D is ambiguous. The CDR3 extends over 13 amino acids. From germline, CDR1 is SGHRS and CDR2 YFSETQ. V lost 0 bases, J lost 3 bases, and 3 bases lay in between. Here the CDR3 DNA reads TGCGCCAGCAGCTTGGTTGACACCGGGGAGCTGTTTTTT. Amino acids: CASSLVDTGELFF.

The chain employs TRBV7-9 and TRBJ2-2; 10 bases are shared with TRBD1. Looked up from germline, CDR1 is SEHNR and CDR2 is FQNEAQ (reference sequence). The ends lost 5 bases at V and 4 bases at J; junction bases unmatched: 4. CDR3 length: 15 amino acids. The CDR3 coding sequence is TGTGCCAGCAGCATCCGGGACAGGGGCACCGGGGAGCTGTTTTTT. Encoded protein: CASSIRDRGTGELFF.

This chain uses TRBV5-1 with TRBJ1-2; unclear D gene. Germline V CDR1 and CDR2: SGHRS, YFSETQ. The CDR3 is 14 residues long. V was pared by 1 base and J by 3 bases, with 10 bases between. DNA for the CDR3: TGCGCCAGCAGCTTGTTACGTCAGGACTATGGCTACACCTTC. This encodes CASSLLRQDYGYTF.

The chain recombines TRBV2 with TRBJ1-1; TRBD1 aligns across 7 bases. Germline V CDR1 and CDR2: SNHLY, FYNNEI. The trim removed 6 bases at V and 0 bases at J, leaving 4 bases unmatched. The CDR3 has 14 amino acids. CDR3 amino acids: CASSQDRVNTEAFF. The CDR3 DNA is TGTGCCAGCAGCCAAGACAGGGTGAACACTGAAGCTTTCTTT.

V and J are TRBV5-1 and TRBJ1-1; a weak D match, TRBD1 (5 bases). The germline V gene has CDR1 SGHRS and CDR2 YFSETQ. The CDR3 totals 15 residues. V lost 1 base and J 4 bases, leaving 14 bases between the germline ends. The CDR3 region is CASSLRRGTATEAFF. CDR3 coding DNA: TGCGCCAGCAGCTTGAGAAGGGGAACAGCCACTGAAGCTTTCTTT.

The genes are TRBV19 and TRBJ2-1, with D hard to call. The V end lost 4 bases, the J end lost 6 bases, and 16 bases lay between the germline ends. CDR3 size: 15 residues. CDR1 and CDR2 from the germline V gene are LNHDA and SQIVND (reference sequence). CDR3 in amino acids: CASSNFIGGSNEQFF. Written as DNA, the CDR3 is TGTGCCAGTAGTAACTTTATAGGTGGCAGCAATGAGCAGTTCTTC.

CDR3 DNA sequence: TGCGCCAGCATCCGAGATTACAGCGTGAACACTGAAGCTTTCTTT. It encodes CASIRDYSVNTEAFF. This chain connects TRBV4-1 to TRBJ1-1; D call uncertain. The V end was cut by 7 bases, the J end by 0 bases, with 15 bases between. The CDR3 extends over 15 amino acids. The germline CDR1 and CDR2 sequences are MGHRA and YSYEKL.

The rearrangement uses TRBV27 and TRBJ2-2, with 7 bases matching TRBD1. Germline lookup yields CDR1 MNHEY and CDR2 SMNVEV (reference sequence). The CDR3 covers 14 residues. Trimming removed 6 bases from V and 9 bases from J; junction bases left unmatched: 10. The CDR3 DNA reads TGTGCCAGCAGCATTAAGACAGGGTCCAGGGAGCTGTTTTTT. Translating it yields CASSIKTGSRELFF.

The V call is TRBV2, the J call TRBJ1-1, with no clear D. Germline CDR1 reads SNHLY; CDR2 reads FYNNEI. V was cut by 3 bases and J by 5 bases, with 16 bases left in between. This CDR3 is built from 15 residues. The CDR3 DNA follows: TGTGCCAGCAGTGACAACCCGAGGTCGGGGACTGAAGCTTTCTTT. It yields the protein CASSDNPRSGTEAFF.

V usage is TRBV15 and J usage is TRBJ2-3, with D possibly TRBD1 on 6 matching bases. V was pared by 5 bases and J by 4 bases, with 16 bases between. The CDR3 is 15 residues long. Germline assignment: CDR1 LNHNV and CDR2 YYDKDF (reference sequence). The CDR3 here is CATSATPQGSDTQYF. Written as DNA, the CDR3 is TGTGCCACCAGCGCCACTCCACAGGGTTCAGATACGCAGTATTTT. The variable domain in full, completed from reference TRBV15 and TRBJ2-3, reads DAMVIQNPRYQVTQFGKPVTLSCSQTLNHNVMYWYQQKSSQAPKLLFHYYDKDFNNEADTPDNFQSRRPNTSFCFLDIRSPGLGDTAMYLCATSATPQGSDTQYFGPGTRLTVL.

V usage is TRBV4-2 and J usage is TRBJ2-7; 12 bases fit TRBD2. Germline trimming cut 10 bases from V and 0 bases from J; bases unmatched to any gene: 10. Germline V gene sequence: CDR1 LGHNA, CDR2 YNFKEQ. The CDR3 runs 16 residues. CDR3: CATSTSGGLSSYEQYF. The CDR3 nucleotides are TGTGCCACCTCGACTAGCGGGGGCCTAAGCTCCTACGAGCAGTACTTC.

As DNA, the CDR3 is TGTGCCAGCAGCCAAGATCTGGGAGGCGGCCAAAGGGGTGGCTACACCTTC. This translates into CASSQDLGGGQRGGYTF. The chain links TRBV4-2 to TRBJ1-2, with D possibly matching TRBD1 (5 bases). Germline V gene sequence: CDR1 LGHNA, CDR2 YNFKEQ. V gave up 0 bases and J gave up 7 bases, with 21 bases separating them. CDR3 length equals 17 residues.

The genes are TRBV10-3 and TRBJ2-7, with 7 bases lining up with TRBD1. Germline CDR1 and CDR2: ENHRY and SYGVKD. J was trimmed by 5 bases and V by 4 bases; bases with no gene match: 11. This CDR3 spans 15 amino acids. The DNA for the CDR3 is TGTGCCATCAGTGTTAATGAGGGGGCGAGGAACGAGCAGTACTTC. Residues: CAISVNEGARNEQYF.